This T cell receptor (beta chain) was documented in a study of cytomegalovirus exposure and HLA in healthy donors. The CDR3 spans 16 residues. With 0 bases clipped from V and 9 bases from J, the junction kept 6 bases outside the gene matches. Germline V CDR1 and CDR2: LNHNV, YYDKDF (reference sequence). Concerning this clone itself: The antigen is unknown.

Points from the study as a whole: TCR beta chains numbering 150 to 200 were designated cytomegalovirus-associated. It was reportedly the case that the classifier diagnosed cytomegalovirus status with high specificity and sensitivity.

Vbeta (60) and Jbeta (13) primers were used in the PCR. Assay used: immunoSEQ multiplex PCR; TCRdb lists only in-frame clones, some missing. This sample has 120,000 or so clones, with 82% found just once. The receptor was isolated from a woman aged 18 to 35 in good health and CMV-seronegative. The chain is built from TRBV15 and TRBJ2-1; 12 nucleotides agree with TRBD1. What was sequenced was PBMCs. The CDR3 nucleotides read TGTGCCACCAGCAGAGATGGGACAGGGGGCCTTTTTGAGCAGTTCTTC. Its protein is CATSRDGTGGLFEQFF. Looking up the rest from reference TRBV15 and TRBJ2-1 gives the full variable domain: DAMVIQNPRYQVTQFGKPVTLSCSQTLNHNVMYWYQQKSSQAPKLLFHYYDKDFNNEADTPDNFQSRRPNTSFCFLDIRSPGLGDTAMYLCATSRDGTGGLFEQFFGPGTRLTVL.